This T cell receptor beta chain is from a study of CD8 T cells in ankylosing spondylitis. This clonotype has just a few counts. Its antigen is still unknown. Making use of molecular barcodes, quantitative 5'-RACE generated TCR beta libraries. TCRdb ran MiXCR on the 5' RACE reads and lists one entry per CDR3 protein. The table has 200,000 to 250,000 distinct CDR3 sequences, more than 5.5% seen once; the top ten hold approximately 15%. The CDR3 runs to 14 residues. V was shortened by 4 bases and J by 5 bases, with 15 bases between the two germline ends. Germline loops: CDR1 SGDLS, CDR2 YYNGEE. Overall study findings and caveats: Disease-associated clones were reportedly significantly overrepresented in matched ankylosing spondylitis synovial fluid. Reports of some motif variants in reactive arthritis synovial fluid and blood predate this one. In peripheral blood, disease-linked CD8+ clones occurred at relatively low frequencies. Blood from ankylosing spondylitis patients appeared to carry a characteristic roughly eight-variant TCR beta motif.

The sequence derives from a male donor with ankylosing spondylitis. The rearrangement uses TRBV9 and TRBJ2-5; D may match TRBD1 or TRBD2 (6 bases each). The sequencing input was blood, either unsorted or a sorted T cell fraction (not recorded which). CDR3 in amino acids: CASSRFQGGETQYF. For the CDR3, the DNA is TGTGCCAGCAGCCGTTTCCAAGGGGGGGAGACCCAGTACTTC.